The clone carrying this T cell receptor (beta chain) has at least ten counts. Antigen unknown. It was genomic DNA that served as the template for profiling TCR beta VDJ and CDR3. Via MiXCR, TCRdb re-called the reads, giving one row per CDR3 protein. The sample lists 160,000 or so distinct CDR3 sequences; roughly 48% were seen once. This entry belongs to a study of CD8+CD57+ T cells in acquired aplastic anemia. Study-level results: Patients and controls shared just under 30 CD8+ CDR3 sequences, highly expressed in patients.

All patients picked for sequencing had shown, by flow cytometry, an expansion of CD8+CD57+ cells. CDR3 length equals 15 residues. V gave up 7 bases and J gave up 1 base, with 17 bases separating them. CDR1 is SQVTM and CDR2 is ANQGSEA in the germline V gene. This chain connects TRBV29-1 to TRBJ2-1, with a weak D call TRBD2 (6 bases). The sample taken for sequencing was sorted CD4+, CD8+, or CD8+CD57+ T cells (not recorded which) from PBMCs. This sequence was found in a human donor with aplastic anemia. The CDR3, as DNA: TGCAGCGGCAAAGGGACTTCTGTATCCTACAATGAGCAGTTCTTC. This gives the protein CSGKGTSVSYNEQFF.